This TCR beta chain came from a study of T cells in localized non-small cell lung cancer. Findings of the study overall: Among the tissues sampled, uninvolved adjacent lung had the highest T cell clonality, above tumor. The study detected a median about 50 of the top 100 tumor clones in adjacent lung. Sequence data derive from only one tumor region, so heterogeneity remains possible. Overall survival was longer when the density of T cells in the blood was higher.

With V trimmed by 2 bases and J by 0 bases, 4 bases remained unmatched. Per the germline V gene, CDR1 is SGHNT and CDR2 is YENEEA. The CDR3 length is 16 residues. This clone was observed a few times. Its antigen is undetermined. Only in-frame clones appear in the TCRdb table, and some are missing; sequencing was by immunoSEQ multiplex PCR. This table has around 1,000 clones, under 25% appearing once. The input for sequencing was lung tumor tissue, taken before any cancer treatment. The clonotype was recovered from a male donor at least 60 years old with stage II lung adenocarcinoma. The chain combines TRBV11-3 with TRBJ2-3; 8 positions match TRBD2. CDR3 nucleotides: TGTGCCAGCAGCTTACGGGAGGGGGTCAGCACAGATACGCAGTATTTT. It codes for CASSLREGVSTDTQYF. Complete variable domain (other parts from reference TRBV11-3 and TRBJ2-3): EAGVVQSPRYKIIEKKQPVAFWCNPISGHNTLYWYLQNLGQGPELLIRYENEEAVDDSQLPKDRFSAERLKGVDSTLKIQPAELGDSAVYLCASSLREGVSTDTQYFGPGTRLTVL.